The 26 T cell receptor beta chains given below trace back to one sample, sequenced in a study of cytotoxic CD8 clonotypes in ibrutinib-treated CLL. Repertoires were generated with immunoSEQ multiplex PCR, while TCRdb's copy carries only in-frame clones and drops some. The table has approximately 300,000 clones, roughly 80% seen once; the top ten hold over 5%. This sample comprised PBMCs, obtained before ibrutinib treatment. The receptor source for this set is a human donor with chronic lymphocytic leukemia.

This chain connects TRBV4-1 to TRBJ1-5; TRBD1 is a possible D gene (5 bases). V shed 1 base and J shed 5 bases, with 21 bases lying between them. Germline values: CDR1 MGHRA, CDR2 YSYEKL. The CDR3 extends over 18 amino acids. CDR3 loop: CASSQGWVGRLTYQPQHF. The DNA for the CDR3 is TGCGCCAGCAGCCAAGGATGGGTGGGGCGGCTAACCTATCAGCCCCAGCATTTT.

The gene calls are TRBV6-1 and TRBJ1-5; the D is unclear. The CDR3 is 15 residues long. Germline V gives CDR1 MNHNS, CDR2 SASEGT. Trimming pared 4 bases from V and 1 base from J, leaving 11 bases between. The CDR3 loop reads CASSAPGRSNQPQHF. CDR3 bases: TGTGCCAGCAGTGCCCCGGGGAGAAGCAATCAGCCCCAGCATTTT.

This chain uses TRBV9 with TRBJ2-3, with a possible D match to TRBD2 (5 bases). Trimming removed 4 bases at V and 6 bases at J, with 15 bases between. Germline V gene sequence: CDR1 SGDLS, CDR2 YYNGEE. The CDR3 extends over 14 amino acids. The CDR3 spells CASSPHSIADTQYF. Here the CDR3 DNA reads TGTGCCAGCAGCCCGCACTCTATAGCGGATACGCAGTATTTT.

J is TRBJ2-7 and V is TRBV5-1; no definite D call. The CDR3 is 14 residues long. Per the germline V gene, CDR1 is SGHRS and CDR2 is YFSETQ. Trimming took 4 bases from V and 0 from J, leaving 11 bases between them. CDR3 in amino acids: CASSRVDGSYEQYF. The CDR3 bases are TGCGCCAGCAGCCGGGTCGACGGCTCCTACGAGCAGTACTTC.

This chain joins TRBV30 and TRBJ2-7; 7 positions match TRBD1. CDR1 and CDR2 from the germline V gene are GTSNPN and SVGIG (reference sequence). The trim removed 3 bases at V and 0 bases at J, leaving 11 bases unmatched. The CDR3 is 16 amino acids. The chain's CDR3 is CAWREKRDSRSYEQYF. CDR3 nucleotide sequence: TGTGCCTGGAGAGAGAAACGGGACAGTCGCTCCTACGAGCAGTACTTC. The full variable domain, rest sourced from reference TRBV30 and TRBJ2-7, is SQTIHQWPATLVQPVGSPLSLECTVEGTSNPNLYWYRQAAGRGLQLLFYSVGIGQISSEVPQNLSASRPQDRQFILSSKKLLLSDSGFYLCAWREKRDSRSYEQYFGPGTRLTVT.

There are a few counts of this clone. At one of its ends the junction is not consistent with the germline gene, which may arise from a read error. J is TRBJ1-1 and V is TRBV20-1; the D gene is possibly TRBD1 (5 bases). The CDR3 consists of 9 residues. CDR1 is DFQATT, CDR2 SNEGSKA, per germline (reference sequence). The CDR3 region has the DNA TGCAGTGCTAGAGAACAGGACAAATTT. Translating it yields CSAREQDKF.

The V gene is TRBV27, the J gene TRBJ1-1; D is ambiguous. The CDR3 runs to 14 residues. CDR1 is MNHEY and CDR2 is SMNVEV in the germline V gene (reference sequence). V was pared by 9 bases and J by 0 bases, with 14 bases between. The DNA of the CDR3 is TGTGCCAGTGTCGGGAGATTCATGAACACTGAAGCTTTCTTT. This translates into CASVGRFMNTEAFF.

The rearrangement joins TRBV2 to TRBJ2-2; 7 bases map to TRBD1. CDR1 is SNHLY, CDR2 FYNNEI, per germline. This CDR3 region has 12 residues. The V segment lost 8 bases and the J segment 5 bases; nucleotides outside the gene matches: 2. CDR3 bases: TGTGCCAGCTCACAGGGGACCGGGGAGCTGTTTTTT. Translation gives CASSQGTGELFF.

The chain is built from TRBV4-2 and TRBJ2-3; no reliable D call. V was shortened by 0 bases and J by 5 bases, with 0 bases between the two germline ends. There are 11 residues in the CDR3. Per the germline V gene, CDR1 is LGHNA and CDR2 is YNFKEQ. The CDR3 DNA reads TGTGCCAGCAGCCAAGAAGATACGCAGTATTTT. Protein sequence: CASSQEDTQYF.

V is TRBV15 and J is TRBJ2-7; D may correspond to TRBD1 or TRBD2 (5 bases each). Germline-derived CDR1 and CDR2 are LNHNV and YYDKDF (reference sequence). This CDR3 comprises 15 residues. V was cut by 1 base and J by 4 bases, with 14 bases left in between. The CDR3 here is CATSRVIGTPYEQYF. The CDR3 DNA reads as TGTGCCACCAGCAGAGTGATAGGGACGCCGTACGAGCAGTACTTC.

The chain couples TRBV11-2 to TRBJ2-1; 8 bases are a match to TRBD2. Germline V gives CDR1 SGHAT, CDR2 FQNNGV. The junction had 8 bases not matched to a gene; V was cut back by 1 base and J by 9 bases. The CDR3 length is 15 residues. CDR3 protein: CASSLAGTRLSEQFF. DNA of the CDR3: TGTGCCAGCAGCTTAGCCGGGACTAGGTTGAGTGAGCAGTTCTTC.

The CDR3 sequence: CASREQGMNTEAFF. Here the CDR3 DNA reads TGTGCCAGCAGGGAACAGGGGATGAACACTGAAGCTTTCTTT. This rearrangement joins TRBV2 to TRBJ1-1; 7 nucleotides match TRBD1. This CDR3 contains 14 residues. Germline lookup yields CDR1 SNHLY and CDR2 FYNNEI. Trimming cost V 6 bases and J 0 bases; bases outside gene matches: 4. The full variable domain, with the rest looked up from reference TRBV2 and TRBJ1-1, is EPEVTQTPSHQVTQMGQEVILRCVPISNHLYFYWYRQILGQKVEFLVSFYNNEISEKSEIFDDQFSVERPDGSNFTLKIRSTKLEDSAMYFCASREQGMNTEAFFGQGTRLTVV.

The CDR3: CASSEQQGSYEQYF. The CDR3 DNA reads TGTGCCAGCAGTGAGCAGCAGGGTTCCTACGAGCAGTACTTC. J is TRBJ2-7 and V is TRBV6-4; possible D gene TRBD1, 5 bases. The germline CDR1 and CDR2 sequences are MRHNA and SNTAGT. The CDR3 has 14 residues. V was cut by 3 bases and J by 1 base, with 10 bases left in between.

The chain is built from TRBV29-1 and TRBJ2-1; D call uncertain. The CDR3 is 13 amino acids. Germline V gene data show CDR1 as SQVTM and CDR2 as ANQGSEA. The V gene lost 5 bases and the J gene lost 0 bases, with 8 bases spanning the gap. The CDR3 DNA follows: TGCAGCGTTTTGTTTAGCTCCTACAATGAGCAGTTCTTC. Translating gives CSVLFSSYNEQFF.

The rearrangement uses TRBV11-3 and TRBJ1-2, with D unresolved. Germline values: CDR1 SGHNT, CDR2 YENEEA. V was trimmed by 1 base and J by 6 bases, leaving 9 bases between them. The CDR3 has 13 residues. CDR3 in DNA: TGTGCCAGCAGCTTAGGTAAAAGGGATGGCTACACCTTC. Its protein product is CASSLGKRDGYTF. Filled out from reference TRBV11-3 and TRBJ1-2, the complete variable domain reads EAGVVQSPRYKIIEKKQPVAFWCNPISGHNTLYWYLQNLGQGPELLIRYENEEAVDDSQLPKDRFSAERLKGVDSTLKIQPAELGDSAVYLCASSLGKRDGYTFGSGTRLTVV.

The gene calls are TRBV5-1 and TRBJ1-2; 9 bases align to TRBD1. The V gene's germline CDR1 is SGHRS and CDR2 YFSETQ. The CDR3 spans 13 residues. The V gene end was trimmed by 4 bases and the J gene end by 6 bases; junction bases not matched to a gene: 4. The CDR3 DNA is TGCGCCAGCAGCAGGGGACAGGGACATGGCTACACCTTC. It specifies CASSRGQGHGYTF.

V is TRBV7-2 and J is TRBJ2-7; D is undetermined. The germline V gene has CDR1 SGHTA and CDR2 FQGNSA. Deletions cut 2 bases from V and 0 bases from J, with 17 bases between. This CDR3 is built from 17 residues. The CDR3 loop reads CASSLWRRASSSYEQYF. The DNA of the CDR3 is TGTGCCAGCAGCTTATGGAGAAGGGCTTCTAGCTCCTACGAGCAGTACTTC.

This chain uses TRBV4-3 with TRBJ2-3; TRBD2 matches 9 bases. The CDR3 is made up of 16 amino acids. V shed 0 bases and J 5 bases; nucleotides not matched to a gene: 6. Germline CDR1 and CDR2: LGHNA and YSLEER. The CDR3 protein is CASSQDPAGGLDTQYF. The CDR3 nucleotides read TGCGCCAGCAGCCAAGATCCAGCGGGAGGATTAGATACGCAGTATTTT.

This clone was seen only once. The rearrangement links TRBV7-2 to TRBJ2-7; D not resolved. Germline lookup yields CDR1 SGHTA and CDR2 FQGNSA. Trimming left V 1 base short and J 6 bases short, with 10 bases between. The CDR3 sequence is 13 residues long. The CDR3 spells CASSLGNFGEQYF. In DNA, the CDR3 is TGTGCCAGCAGCTTAGGGAATTTCGGCGAGCAGTACTTC.

The chain is built from TRBV2 and TRBJ2-5; D possibly corresponds to TRBD1 (6 bases). The DNA end lines up better with TRBJ2-7; the J call may be wrong. CDR1 and CDR2 (germline): SNHLY, FYNNEI. The CDR3 contains 13 residues. CDR3 loop: CASSVLGGYEQYF. In nucleotides, the CDR3 is TGTGCCAGCAGTGTATTAGGGGGCTACGAGCAGTACTTC.

This clone has only a few counts. This rearrangement joins TRBV27 to TRBJ2-7, with a possible D match to TRBD1 (5 bases). The CDR3 spans 15 residues. Between the trimmed V and J ends, which lost 5 bases and 6 bases, there was a span of 20 bases. CDR1 is MNHEY, CDR2 SMNVEV, per germline (reference sequence). CDR3 nucleotide sequence: TGTGCCAGCAGTCAAGGCTGGACACCCTGGTCCGAGCAGTACTTC. Amino acids: CASSQGWTPWSEQYF.

The V call is TRBV4-1, the J call TRBJ1-1; 8 bases align to TRBD1. V shed 0 bases and J 5 bases; nucleotides not matched to a gene: 5. The CDR3 is made up of 15 amino acids. The germline CDR1 and CDR2 sequences are MGHRA and YSYEKL. The CDR3, as DNA: TGCGCCAGCAGCCAAGATCTGGACAGGGCGACTGAAGCTTTCTTT. Protein sequence: CASSQDLDRATEAFF.

The rearrangement links TRBV19 to TRBJ2-1; 8 bases align to TRBD2. The V gene's germline CDR1 is LNHDA and CDR2 SQIVND (reference sequence). The V segment lost 3 bases and the J segment 12 bases; nucleotides outside the gene matches: 13. The CDR3 contains 15 residues. The chain's CDR3 is CASSIRTSFTERQFF. The CDR3 DNA follows: TGTGCCAGTAGTATCCGGACTAGCTTCACAGAGCGGCAGTTCTTC. The complete variable domain, with remaining parts taken from reference TRBV19 and TRBJ2-1, reads DGGITQSPKYLFRKEGQNVTLSCEQNLNHDAMYWYRQDPGQGLRLIYYSQIVNDFQKGDIAEGYSVSREKKESFPLTVTSAQKNPTAFYLCASSIRTSFTERQFFGPGTRLTVL.

This clone was detected a few times. The gene calls are TRBV7-3 and TRBJ2-1; possibly TRBD1 for D (6 bases). The V end was cut by 2 bases, the J end by 5 bases, with 7 bases between. The CDR3 has 13 amino acids. Per germline, CDR1 SGHTA and CDR2 FQGTGA. The CDR3 is CASSLGDNNEQFF. In DNA, the CDR3 is TGTGCCAGCAGCTTAGGGGACAACAATGAGCAGTTCTTC.

The rearrangement joins TRBV27 to TRBJ2-1; TRBD2 aligns across 7 bases. The ends lost 1 base at V and 0 bases at J; junction bases unmatched: 21. The CDR3 has 22 residues. CDR1 is MNHEY and CDR2 is SMNVEV in the germline V gene (reference sequence). In DNA form, the CDR3 reads TGTGCCAGCAGTTTATTTGGGGGGGTGCGATTCATCCCCTCGAGCTCCTACAATGAGCAGTTCTTC. It is translated as CASSLFGGVRFIPSSSYNEQFF.

The rearrangement links TRBV13 to TRBJ2-2; D may match TRBD1 or TRBD2 (5 bases each). Trimming cost V 6 bases and J 4 bases, with 18 bases left between them. CDR3 length: 16 amino acids. The V gene's germline CDR1 is PRHDT and CDR2 FYEKMQ (reference sequence). CDR3 loop: CASRHTGAGITGELFF. Here the CDR3 DNA reads TGTGCCAGCAGACACACCGGGGCTGGGATCACCGGGGAGCTGTTTTTT. Full variable domain (remainder filled in from reference TRBV13 and TRBJ2-2): AAGVIQSPRHLIKEKRETATLKCYPIPRHDTVYWYQQGPGQDPQFLISFYEKMQSDKGSIPDRFSAQQFSDYHSELNMSSLELGDSALYFCASRHTGAGITGELFFGEGSRLTVL.